The 14 T cell receptor beta chains below were found in one sample sequenced in a study of blood T cell repertoires in COVID-19. TCRdb keeps only in-frame clones here, not all; method: immunoSEQ multiplex PCR. The table includes 170,000 or so clones, around 87% detected once. The specimen sequenced was peripheral blood. The receptors stem from a man aged 35-49 years with active or convalescent COVID-19.

The V call is TRBV11-1, the J call TRBJ2-1; 7 positions match TRBD1. Losses at the gene ends were 4 bases for V and 8 bases for J; bases not matched to a gene: 5. Germline V gene sequence: CDR1 SGHAT, CDR2 FQDESV (reference sequence). The CDR3 is 13 residues long. DNA of the CDR3: TGTGCCAGCAGCTACACTACAGGGGATGAGCAGTTCTTC. Its translation: CASSYTTGDEQFF.

The genes are TRBV9 and TRBJ1-1; no clear D. Trimming pared 4 bases from V and 1 base from J, leaving 14 bases between. The CDR3 is 15 amino acids. Germline CDR1 SGDLS, CDR2 YYNGEE. Here the CDR3 DNA reads TGTGCCAGCAGCCCCCGGGGAGGAGAGAACACTGAAGCTTTCTTT. Its translation: CASSPRGGENTEAFF.

This clone has only a few counts. This chain joins TRBV2 and TRBJ1-5; perhaps TRBD1 as D (5 bases). The CDR3 extends over 15 amino acids. Germline V CDR1 and CDR2: SNHLY, FYNNEI. V lost 6 bases to trimming and J lost 0 bases, with 12 bases between them. As DNA, the CDR3 is TGTGCCAGCAGGGGGGGAAAAACTAGCAATCAGCCCCAGCATTTT. Protein: CASRGGKTSNQPQHF. The complete variable domain, with remaining parts taken from reference TRBV2 and TRBJ1-5, reads EPEVTQTPSHQVTQMGQEVILRCVPISNHLYFYWYRQILGQKVEFLVSFYNNEISEKSEIFDDQFSVERPDGSNFTLKIRSTKLEDSAMYFCASRGGKTSNQPQHFGDGTRLSIL.

The V gene is TRBV10-3, the J gene TRBJ1-1, with TRBD1 matching 9 bases. Germline V gives CDR1 ENHRY, CDR2 SYGVKD. The CDR3 is 16 residues long. With V trimmed by 3 bases and J by 3 bases, 8 bases remained unmatched. CDR3 nucleotide sequence: TGTGCCATCAGTGATCCGACAGGGGGGGTAGACACTGAAGCTTTCTTT. It yields the protein CAISDPTGGVDTEAFF.

The chain employs TRBV5-6 and TRBJ1-6; 7 bases fit TRBD1. The V segment lost 4 bases and the J segment 7 bases; nucleotides outside the gene matches: 5. The CDR3 spans 14 residues. In germline, CDR1 is SGHDT, CDR2 YYEEEE. The CDR3 region is CASSTGQLNSPLHF. The CDR3 DNA follows: TGTGCCAGCAGCACGGGACAGCTGAATTCACCCCTCCACTTT.

The chain links TRBV18 to TRBJ2-2; 9 bases are a match to TRBD1. CDR1 is KGHSH and CDR2 is LQKENI in the germline V gene. The CDR3 extends over 16 amino acids. V lost 0 bases to trimming and J lost 4 bases; unmatched junction nucleotides: 3. The CDR3 here is CASSPPRDRATGELFF. The CDR3 DNA is TGTGCCAGCTCACCACCCCGGGACAGGGCCACCGGGGAGCTGTTTTTT.

The chain recombines TRBV11-2 with TRBJ2-7; TRBD1 agrees at 7 bases. The V gene end was trimmed by 5 bases and the J gene end by 13 bases; junction bases not matched to a gene: 17. This CDR3 is 14 amino acids long. CDR1 and CDR2 from the germline V gene are SGHAT and FQNNGV. The DNA of the CDR3 is TGTGCCAGCAGCCCTAGGGGGCCCCAGTCGAATCAATACTTC. Translating it yields CASSPRGPQSNQYF.

The chain joins TRBV28 to TRBJ1-2; D may be TRBD1 (5 bases). The CDR3 is made up of 12 amino acids. CDR1 and CDR2 (germline): MDHEN, SYDVKM. V lost 10 bases and J lost 6, with 15 bases in between. DNA of the CDR3: TGTGCCACCTGGGACTTAGGCCATGGCTACACCTTC. This encodes CATWDLGHGYTF.

The V call is TRBV19, the J call TRBJ2-1, with 8 positions matching TRBD1. V shed 3 bases and J 5 bases; nucleotides not matched to a gene: 9. This CDR3 contains 16 residues. Germline V gene data show CDR1 as LNHDA and CDR2 as SQIVND (reference sequence). For the CDR3, the DNA is TGTGCCAGTAGTATTCTCTTTCGACAGGGGAACAATGAGCAGTTCTTC. Translation gives CASSILFRQGNNEQFF.

This rearrangement joins TRBV10-2 to TRBJ2-1, with D possibly matching TRBD2 (5 bases). V lost 8 bases and J 7 bases, leaving 9 bases between the germline ends. Germline CDR1 WSHSY, CDR2 SAAADI. The CDR3 sequence is 11 residues long. The CDR3 DNA follows: TGCGCCAGCTTCCTAGCTAATGAGCAGTTCTTC. Its protein product is CASFLANEQFF.

The count of this clone is one. V usage is TRBV5-1 and J usage is TRBJ1-1; 7 nucleotides align to TRBD1. Germline CDR1 reads SGHRS; CDR2 reads YFSETQ. The CDR3 runs 14 residues. V gave up 0 bases and J gave up 5 bases; unmatched junction bases: 4. DNA of the CDR3: TGCGCCAGCAGCTTGGAAGGGGGCAGGACTGAAGCTTTCTTT. It yields the protein CASSLEGGRTEAFF. The complete variable domain, with remaining parts taken from reference TRBV5-1 and TRBJ1-1, reads KAGVTQTPRYLIKTRGQQVTLSCSPISGHRSVSWYQQTPGQGLQFLFEYFSETQRNKGNFPGRFSGRQFSNSRSEMNVSTLELGDSALYLCASSLEGGRTEAFFGQGTRLTVV.

This sequence joins TRBV5-4 and TRBJ2-1; 10 bases are shared with TRBD2. This CDR3 spans 16 amino acids. Germline V gene lookup returns CDR1 SGHNT and CDR2 YYREEE (reference sequence). J gave up 5 bases and V 7 bases, and 12 bases lay outside the gene matches. CDR3: CASGRAGGPGDNEQFF. The CDR3 nucleotides are TGTGCCAGCGGCCGAGCGGGGGGGCCTGGGGACAATGAGCAGTTCTTC.

This rearrangement joins TRBV2 to TRBJ2-5; 8 nucleotides agree with TRBD2. V dropped 6 bases and J dropped 0; count of bases not matched to a gene: 6. This CDR3 is built from 15 residues. CDR1 is SNHLY, CDR2 FYNNEI, per germline. CDR3 bases: TGTGCCAGCAGCCCGGGACTAGGGTACCAAGAGACCCAGTACTTC. Translating it yields CASSPGLGYQETQYF.

The J gene is TRBJ1-2, the V gene TRBV19, with a weak D call TRBD1 (5 bases). Germline CDR1 LNHDA, CDR2 SQIVND (reference sequence). The CDR3 contains 15 residues. The germline V and J ends were trimmed by 5 bases and 8 bases, with 21 bases remaining between them. This CDR3 reads CASSPADEGRYGYTF. CDR3 DNA sequence: TGTGCCAGTAGTCCCGCAGACGAGGGGAGGTACGGCTACACCTTC.